This record concerns one T cell receptor beta chain sequence. There are many counts of this clonotype. Its antigen has not been determined. No much larger clone is present one base from it, and per-base qualities are unavailable. Systemically healthy Caucasian individuals from Russia, roughly 40 in total and aged about 6 to 90 years, were included as donors. Each donor gave 8 to 10 milliliters of peripheral blood, collected into EDTA-treated Vacutainer tubes. Ficoll-Paque density-gradient centrifugation was used to isolate PBMCs, with at least 6.5 million per sample. Total RNA was extracted from PBMCs with Trizol reagent, with at least 5 micrograms obtained per sample. For every donor, flow cytometry on a PBMC aliquot measured the percentage of naive CD45RAhigh/CD27high T cells. The CDR3 starts with the cysteine, ends with the phenylalanine, and has 16 residues. The read is trimmed to its CDR3 DNA, 48 bases read in frame from base 1. Trimmed from V: 3 bases; trimmed from J: 5 bases; junction bases lacking a gene match: 12.

The data were obtained in a study of blood T cells in healthy people across ages (dated by TCRdb to between 2014 and 2016). In the study overall: In model experiments, template switching captured about one uniquely barcoded TCR beta cDNA molecule for every two T cells. To avoid experimental bias, donors of different ages were randomly spread across the sequencing lanes. Age-related changes in TCR beta repertoire diversity were measured in the study by deep sequencing normalized with unique cDNA molecular identifiers. Donors were grouped into four age groups: young (average 16 years), middle-aged (about 40), aged (62) and long-lived (about 89). Using the same blood draw, the study looked at two additional independent replicas of 1 million unique cDNA reads for two donors, one aged 18 to 30 and the other aged 80 or older. Overall results and qualifications from the work: Donor CMV infection status was unknown, potentially confounding age-related changes in expanded clonotypes. As age increased, observed TCR beta diversity per million T cells dropped in a roughly linear way, and a significant reduction was already evident by age about 40. Estimates of total diversity from one million sequenced T cells were regarded as lower bounds and underestimates. Because profiling used bulk unsorted PBMCs, naive and antigen-experienced compartments could not be compared conclusively. Compared with the aged group, the long-lived group had more naive CD4+ T cells, fewer expanded clones and increased TCR diversity, suggesting age selection. The percentage of naive T cells measured by flow cytometry correlated strongly with observed TCR beta diversity.

The library came from 5' RACE. The instrument given in TCRdb is Illumina HiSeq 2500. A second PCR of about 6 to 11 cycles was run with a J-beta primer mix and a sample-barcoded 5' primer. A template-switch 5' adaptor carrying 12 random nucleotides introduced a unique molecular identifier onto each TCR beta cDNA molecule. At least 2.5 million CDR3-containing paired-end reads were obtained from each sample. First-strand cDNA synthesis was performed from all RNA using the Mint cDNA synthesis kit, with priming by a TRBC-specific oligonucleotide. Following uracil-DNA glycosylase treatment, a first 18-cycle PCR with universal primers M1SS and BC2_uni_R was performed on all cDNA. Under the source paper's analysis protocol: Normalization of each sample was performed by random selection of 1 million high-quality reads, each carrying a distinct molecular identifier. Instead of being binned into consensus sequences, reads that shared molecular identifiers were thrown out. MiTCR, set to a Q25 quality threshold and the strictest error-elimination algorithm, was used for CDR3 identification, clonotype clustering and error correction. A nonparametric unseen species model using Euler transformation provided a lower-bound estimate of total TCR beta diversity. The raw public reads went through TCRdb reprocessing: fastp at Q25, MiXCR clone calling, in-frame beta chains kept. CDR3 protein duplicates are merged, each entry listing the most common genes and DNA. The V and J calls were determined by TCRdb, not by the authors. This sample gives more than 800,000 distinct CDR3 sequences in total; around 28% of them show up just once. About 18% of the sample is held by the ten biggest clonotypes.

Sequenced material: blood. The chain couples TRBV12-3 or TRBV12-4 to TRBJ1-2; TRBD1 agrees with 7 junctional bases. The clonotype comes from a woman older than 75 in good health. Read as DNA, the sequence is TGTGCCAGCAGTTTGACAGGGACATCGGTCAATTATGGCTACACCTTC. Translated, it reads CASSLTGTSVNYGYTF.